A single sample gave rise to the 9 T cell receptor beta chains below, sequenced in a study of blood T cell repertoires in COVID-19. TCRdb keeps only in-frame clones here, not all; method: immunoSEQ multiplex PCR. The sample yields 320,000 or so clones, 75% to 90% seen once. Sequenced input: PBMCs or T cells enriched from blood (not recorded which). These receptor sequences come from a woman in her twenties or thirties who had been exposed to COVID-19.

This sequence joins TRBV6-4 and TRBJ1-2; D possibly corresponds to TRBD1 (5 bases). Germline CDR1 reads MRHNA; CDR2 reads SNTAGT. Trimming shortened V by 5 bases and J by 2 bases, and 6 bases separated the two germline ends. CDR3 size: 12 residues. The CDR3 is CASSPGNYGYTF. CDR3 bases: TGTGCCAGCAGTCCAGGGAACTATGGCTACACCTTC.

This sequence joins TRBV28 and TRBJ1-1, with 11 positions matching TRBD1. V lost 10 bases and J lost 5; bases outside the gene matches: 15. CDR1 is MDHEN and CDR2 is SYDVKM in the germline V gene. The CDR3 runs to 16 residues. CDR3: CATNGEWGQGGTEAFF. The CDR3 bases are TGTGCCACCAATGGAGAATGGGGACAGGGGGGAACTGAAGCTTTCTTT. Full variable domain (missing parts from reference TRBV28 and TRBJ1-1): DVKVTQSSRYLVKRTGEKVFLECVQDMDHENMFWYRQDPGLGLRLIYFSYDVKMKEKGDIPEGYSVSREKKERFSLILESASTNQTSMYLCATNGEWGQGGTEAFFGQGTRLTVV.

The V gene is TRBV5-1, the J gene TRBJ1-1; 7 bases are shared with TRBD1. The CDR3 is made up of 14 amino acids. Trimming cost V 4 bases and J 1 base; bases outside gene matches: 4. Germline lookup yields CDR1 SGHRS and CDR2 YFSETQ. The CDR3 DNA reads as TGCGCCAGCAGCCGCCGGGACAGGAACACTGAAGCTTTCTTT. Amino acids: CASSRRDRNTEAFF.

The CDR3 here is CAWSIQGEEAFF. The CDR3 DNA is TGTGCCTGGAGTATACAGGGGGAAGAAGCTTTCTTT. The chain employs TRBV30 and TRBJ1-1; 8 bases align to TRBD1. The ends lost 2 bases at V and 8 bases at J; junction bases unmatched: 4. The CDR3 spans 12 residues. Per germline, CDR1 GTSNPN and CDR2 SVGIG (reference sequence).

V and J are TRBV2 and TRBJ1-1; 8 nucleotides line up with TRBD1. This CDR3 contains 16 residues. With 6 bases clipped from V and 4 bases from J, the junction kept 13 bases outside the gene matches. Germline V lookup: CDR1 SNHLY, CDR2 FYNNEI. Here the CDR3 reads CASRPGLQGEITEAFF. CDR3 nucleotide sequence: TGTGCCAGCAGGCCCGGGCTACAGGGGGAGATCACTGAAGCTTTCTTT.

The chain links TRBV5-6 to TRBJ1-6; 8 nucleotides align to TRBD1. With 6 bases clipped from V and 6 bases from J, the junction kept 5 bases outside the gene matches. The CDR3 loop spans 14 amino acids. The V gene's germline CDR1 is SGHDT and CDR2 YYEEEE. The CDR3, as DNA: TGTGCCAGCACCCCGGACAGGGTTAATTCACCCCTCCACTTT. It translates to CASTPDRVNSPLHF.

A note on this clone: Other DNA sequences within the sample encode an identical CDR3. This chain joins TRBV5-1 and TRBJ2-1; D is unclear. This CDR3 is built from 15 residues. Trimming pared 4 bases from V and 0 bases from J, leaving 11 bases between. Germline CDR1 reads SGHRS; CDR2 reads YFSETQ. CDR3 DNA sequence: TGCGCCAGCAGCAGCGTGGTGAGCTCCTACAATGAGCAGTTCTTC. Its translation is CASSSVVSSYNEQFF.

J is TRBJ2-3 and V is TRBV5-4; TRBD2 aligns across 8 bases. Trimming took 5 bases from V and 4 from J; bases not matched to a gene: 9. CDR3 length: 15 residues. The germline V gene encodes CDR1 SGHNT and CDR2 YYREEE (reference sequence). CDR3 protein: CASSSGGGPSDTQYF. CDR3 bases: TGTGCCAGCAGTTCGGGCGGGGGGCCGTCAGATACGCAGTATTTT.

The V and J genes are TRBV5-1 and TRBJ1-1, with 9 nucleotides matching TRBD1. Trimming took 0 bases from V and 0 from J; bases not matched to a gene: 3. The CDR3 contains 16 residues. CDR1 and CDR2 from the germline V gene are SGHRS and YFSETQ. CDR3 DNA: TGCGCCAGCAGCTTGGAAGGACAGGGGTTGAACACTGAAGCTTTCTTT. Protein product: CASSLEGQGLNTEAFF. Supplemented by reference TRBV5-1 and TRBJ1-1, the full variable domain reads KAGVTQTPRYLIKTRGQQVTLSCSPISGHRSVSWYQQTPGQGLQFLFEYFSETQRNKGNFPGRFSGRQFSNSRSEMNVSTLELGDSALYLCASSLEGQGLNTEAFFGQGTRLTVV.